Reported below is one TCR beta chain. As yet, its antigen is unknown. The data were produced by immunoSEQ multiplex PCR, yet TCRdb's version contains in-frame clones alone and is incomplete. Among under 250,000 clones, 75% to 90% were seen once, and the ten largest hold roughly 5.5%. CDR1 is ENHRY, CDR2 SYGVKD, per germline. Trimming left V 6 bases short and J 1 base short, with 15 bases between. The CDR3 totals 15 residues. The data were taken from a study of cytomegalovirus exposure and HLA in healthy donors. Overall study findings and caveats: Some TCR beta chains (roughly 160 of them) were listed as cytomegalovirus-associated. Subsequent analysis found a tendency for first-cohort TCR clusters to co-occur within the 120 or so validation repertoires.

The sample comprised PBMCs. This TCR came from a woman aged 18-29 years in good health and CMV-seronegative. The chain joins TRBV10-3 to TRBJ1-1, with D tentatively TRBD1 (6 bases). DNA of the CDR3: TGTGCCATCAGAGATCCAACAGGGAAGAACACTGAAGCTTTCTTT. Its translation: CAIRDPTGKNTEAFF.